Reported below is one T cell receptor beta chain. Assay used: immunoSEQ multiplex PCR; TCRdb lists only in-frame clones, some missing. The table includes 140,000 to 150,000 clones, approximately 88% detected once. The data were obtained in a study of blood T cell repertoires in COVID-19. Study summary: The United States, Italy and Spain were the sources of the acute and convalescent COVID-19 samples. Sources were T cells, B-cell-depleted T cells, or PBMCs; the material itself was cDNA or gDNA.

Looked up from germline, CDR1 is LGHDT and CDR2 is YNNKEL (reference sequence). Trimming removed 0 bases at V and 1 base at J, with 19 bases between. The CDR3 is 20 residues long. The genes are TRBV3-1 (or the pseudogene TRBV3-2) and TRBJ2-6, with D possibly TRBD1 on 5 matching bases. This receptor was taken from a woman in her fifties or sixties with acute or convalescent COVID-19. The sample comprised peripheral blood. As DNA, the CDR3 is TGTGCCAGCAGCCAAGAAGGCCTCGTCGGCAGGGTTTCTGGGGCCAACGTCCTGACTTTC. This sequence encodes CASSQEGLVGRVSGANVLTF.